One and the same sample provided the 11 T cell receptor beta chains below, sequenced in a study of T cells after yellow fever vaccination. Using its own MiXCR run on the 5' RACE reads, TCRdb lists one record per CDR3 protein. The sample lists some 170,000 distinct CDR3 sequences, about a tenth occurring once. This specimen was CD8+ T cells sorted from PBMCs, taken 45 days after the yellow fever booster vaccination. The receptor source for this set is a young man who received the YFV17D yellow fever vaccine.

This clonotype showed up just a few times. The rearrangement joins TRBV7-9 to TRBJ1-2; D perhaps matches TRBD1 (5 bases). This CDR3 comprises 14 residues. V lost 5 bases and J 5 bases, leaving 15 bases between the germline ends. Germline assignment: CDR1 SEHNR and CDR2 FQNEAQ (reference sequence). CDR3 protein: CASSGPARAYGYTF. CDR3 nucleotide sequence: TGTGCCAGCAGCGGGCCGGCCAGGGCTTATGGCTACACCTTC.

This clonotype was recorded a few times. The chain recombines TRBV20-1 with TRBJ2-3; TRBD1 matches 9 bases. From germline, CDR1 is DFQATT and CDR2 SNEGSKA (reference sequence). J was trimmed by 1 base and V by 6 bases; bases with no gene match: 5. The CDR3 length is 14 residues. The chain's CDR3 is CSATGTGRTDTQYF. DNA for the CDR3: TGCAGTGCGACCGGGACAGGGCGCACAGATACGCAGTATTTT.

This clonotype came up many times. This sequence joins TRBV12-3 or TRBV12-4 and TRBJ2-5; TRBD1 is a possible D gene (6 bases). This CDR3 is built from 14 residues. V was cut by 5 bases and J by 2 bases, with 12 bases left in between. The chain's CDR3 is CASSPPTGQETQYF. The CDR3 DNA reads as TGTGCCAGCAGTCCACCAACAGGGCAAGAGACCCAGTACTTC.

This clonotype appeared many times. The chain couples TRBV15 to TRBJ2-5; 8 nucleotides match TRBD1. J lost 5 bases, V lost 0 bases, and 8 bases had no gene match. Germline V gene lookup returns CDR1 LNHNV and CDR2 YYDKDF (reference sequence). This CDR3 has 16 amino acids. The CDR3 is CATSRDSGGAGETQYF. The CDR3, as DNA: TGTGCCACCAGCAGAGATTCAGGGGGCGCCGGGGAGACCCAGTACTTC.

The V call is TRBV5-6, the J call TRBJ2-7; weak D call: TRBD1 (5 bases). Germline assignment: CDR1 SGHDT and CDR2 YYEEEE. This CDR3 has 12 residues. V lost 2 bases, J lost 6 bases, and 9 bases lay in between. CDR3 sequence: CASSFEGAEQYV. The CDR3 region has the DNA TGTGCCAGCAGCTTTGAAGGGGCCGAGCAGTACGTC.

This chain links TRBV27 with TRBJ1-1; D gene ambiguous. V was shortened by 3 bases and J by 1 base, with 6 bases between the two germline ends. The CDR3 is 13 residues long. Germline V lookup: CDR1 MNHEY, CDR2 SMNVEV (reference sequence). The DNA for the CDR3 is TGTGCCAGCAGTTTCGCCTCGAACACTGAAGCTTTCTTT. Its translation: CASSFASNTEAFF.

V usage is TRBV7-9 and J usage is TRBJ1-3; no firm D call. Germline values: CDR1 SEHNR, CDR2 FQNEAQ (reference sequence). Trimming pared 5 bases from V and 4 bases from J, leaving 15 bases between. This CDR3 is built from 15 residues. The CDR3 nucleotides read TGTGCCAGCAGCCCAGGTTATGGCGGCGGAAACACCATATATTTT. This translates into CASSPGYGGGNTIYF.

This clonotype was seen a few times. The chain recombines TRBV7-9 with TRBJ2-3; 7 bases map to TRBD1. V was clipped by 6 bases and J by 4 bases; unmatched bases: 10. Per germline, CDR1 SEHNR and CDR2 FQNEAQ (reference sequence). CDR3 length: 15 amino acids. This CDR3 reads CASSGDRVVSDTQYF. In DNA, the CDR3 is TGTGCCAGCAGTGGTGACAGGGTTGTGTCAGATACGCAGTATTTT.

The chain is built from TRBV4-2 and TRBJ1-1; 11 positions match TRBD1. The CDR3 contains 17 residues. Germline V lookup: CDR1 LGHNA, CDR2 YNFKEQ. J was trimmed by 2 bases and V by 4 bases; bases with no gene match: 9. The CDR3 loop reads CASSPPGTGGVNTEAFF. In nucleotides, the CDR3 is TGTGCCAGCAGCCCGCCCGGGACAGGGGGTGTAAACACTGAAGCTTTCTTT.

The sample holds a few counts of this clonotype. CDR3 nucleotide sequence: TGTGCCAGCAGCACTCAGTACAAGGGCACTGAAGCTTTCTTT. Its translation is CASSTQYKGTEAFF. V usage is TRBV21-1 and J usage is TRBJ1-1. TRBV21-1 is a known pseudogene. The CDR3 loop spans 14 amino acids.

This clonotype was seen a few times. V usage is TRBV6-2 or TRBV6-3 and J usage is TRBJ2-3; the match to TRBD2 covers 10 bases. This CDR3 is built from 17 residues. Unmatched junction bases numbered 6, after V lost 0 bases and J lost 3 bases. Germline CDR1 is MNHEY and CDR2 is SVGEGT. The CDR3 sequence: CASSYSRSGGPTDTQYF. In DNA form, the CDR3 reads TGTGCCAGCAGTTACTCTCGTAGCGGGGGGCCGACAGATACGCAGTATTTT.